One and the same sample provided the 20 T cell receptor beta chains below, sequenced in a study of beta chain features in type 1 diabetes. Expressed TCRB transcripts were sequenced because the isolated RNA had all been reverse transcribed beforehand. Using immunoSEQ multiplex PCR, the repertoire was profiled, and TCRdb retains in-frame clones only, with some absent. The sample holds roughly 240,000 clones, 12% to 15% seen once. Input material: naive CD4+ T cells from blood. Source of these receptors: a woman in her forties in good health.

The V gene is TRBV6-5, the J gene TRBJ2-5, with 9 bases fitting TRBD1. CDR3 length: 15 residues. J gave up 3 bases and V 5 bases, and 7 bases lay outside the gene matches. Germline V CDR1 and CDR2: MNHEY, SVGAGI. The CDR3 DNA follows: TGTGCCAGCAGTGCCCTGGGACAGGGTGAAGAGACCCAGTACTTC. Its protein is CASSALGQGEETQYF.

This chain joins TRBV5-4 and TRBJ2-3; unclear D gene. CDR1 and CDR2 (germline): SGHNT, YYREEE (reference sequence). This CDR3 region has 14 residues. Between the trimmed V and J ends, which lost 3 bases and 6 bases, there was a span of 14 bases. The CDR3 loop reads CASSSGILGDTQYF. In DNA form, the CDR3 reads TGTGCCAGCAGCTCGGGTATCCTAGGTGATACGCAGTATTTT.

The J gene is TRBJ2-3, the V gene TRBV11-2; a possible D gene is TRBD1 (6 bases). The CDR3 consists of 15 residues. The ends were cut back, 5 bases at V and 1 base at J, with 13 bases in the middle. Per germline, CDR1 SGHAT and CDR2 FQNNGV. This CDR3 reads CASSQTGTRTDTQYF. CDR3 bases: TGTGCCAGCAGCCAGACCGGGACACGCACAGATACGCAGTATTTT.

This clone has only a few counts. V and J are TRBV10-3 and TRBJ2-3; the match to TRBD1 covers 7 bases. The CDR3 is made up of 14 amino acids. Germline CDR1 and CDR2: ENHRY and SYGVKD. The V segment lost 10 bases and the J segment 0 bases; nucleotides outside the gene matches: 7. The CDR3 DNA is TGTGCCACCGTACAGGGGAGAAGCACAGATACGCAGTATTTT. It yields the protein CATVQGRSTDTQYF.

The sample holds a few counts of this clone. The chain uses TRBV7-2 and TRBJ1-2; TRBD1 might be the D (6 bases). The length of the CDR3 is 13 residues. Per germline, CDR1 SGHTA and CDR2 FQGNSA. The V and J ends lost 2 bases and 4 bases respectively, with 8 bases between them. The CDR3 region is CASSLLGAYGYTF. DNA of the CDR3: TGTGCCAGCAGCTTATTGGGGGCCTATGGCTACACCTTC.

The J gene is TRBJ1-1, the V gene TRBV7-9; tentatively, D is TRBD1 (5 bases). The V and J ends lost 1 base and 5 bases respectively, with 8 bases between them. The CDR3 runs to 13 residues. Germline loops: CDR1 SEHNR, CDR2 FQNEAQ (reference sequence). The CDR3 region is CASSLEAGTEAFF. The CDR3 DNA follows: TGTGCCAGCAGCTTAGAAGCAGGGACTGAAGCTTTCTTT.

This chain links TRBV10-3 with TRBJ2-5; a possible D gene is TRBD1 (5 bases). This CDR3 has 15 residues. V was pared by 3 bases and J by 2 bases, with 13 bases between. Germline-derived CDR1 and CDR2 are ENHRY and SYGVKD. In nucleotides, the CDR3 is TGTGCCATCAGTGACCGCGCAGGGTGGCAAGAGACCCAGTACTTC. It encodes CAISDRAGWQETQYF.

This clone has a handful of counts. CDR3 loop: CASSLAIQETQYF. DNA for the CDR3: TGTGCCAGCAGCTTGGCCATTCAAGAGACCCAGTACTTC. V and J are TRBV5-5 and TRBJ2-5, with unresolved D. CDR3 size: 13 residues. Trimming pared 0 bases from V and 2 bases from J, leaving 5 bases between. The germline CDR1 and CDR2 sequences are SGHKS and YYEKEE (reference sequence).

In regard to this clone: At one boundary the junction diverges from the germline segment, which might be a read error. The rearrangement joins TRBV7-9 to TRBJ2-7; D possibly corresponds to TRBD1 (5 bases). The CDR3 is 15 residues long. Germline assignment: CDR1 SEHNR and CDR2 FQNEAQ (reference sequence). CDR3 protein: CASTLGQGAMYEQYF. Here the CDR3 DNA reads TGTGCCAGCACCTTAGGCCAGGGCGCGATGTACGAGCAGTACTTC.

This clone was counted between two and nine times. This chain links TRBV27 with TRBJ2-1; TRBD1 matches at 11 bases. The length of the CDR3 is 17 residues. V was pared by 5 bases and J by 7 bases, with 13 bases of the junction left unmatched. Germline lookup yields CDR1 MNHEY and CDR2 SMNVEV (reference sequence). CDR3 coding DNA: TGTGCCAGCAGTCCTAAACCCGGGACAGGGGGACGTAATGAGCAGTTCTTC. It translates to CASSPKPGTGGRNEQFF.

This clone was seen a handful of times. The CDR3 nucleotides are TGTGCCAGCAGCTTGATCTCGACAGCCCGGGAGACCCAGTACTTC. This encodes CASSLISTARETQYF. This chain connects TRBV5-4 to TRBJ2-5; D is possibly TRBD1 (5 bases). The CDR3 totals 15 residues. CDR1 is SGHNT and CDR2 is YYREEE in the germline V gene (reference sequence). The V gene lost 1 base and the J gene lost 5 bases, with 15 bases spanning the gap.

The gene calls are TRBV27 and TRBJ2-7, with 9 bases lining up with TRBD1. Per germline, CDR1 MNHEY and CDR2 SMNVEV (reference sequence). V was clipped by 8 bases and J by 4 bases; unmatched bases: 12. The CDR3 sequence is 15 residues long. The DNA for the CDR3 is TGTGCCAGCTCGACTCCGACAGGGGGACCGTACGAGCAGTACTTC. Encoded protein: CASSTPTGGPYEQYF.

This clone was seen a handful of times. The chain has TRBV10-3 and TRBJ1-2; D gene uncertain. The CDR3 sequence is 14 residues long. V dropped 0 bases and J dropped 2 bases, with 7 bases sitting between them. Looked up from germline, CDR1 is ENHRY and CDR2 is SYGVKD. The CDR3 loop reads CAISESTVNYGYTF. Here the CDR3 DNA reads TGTGCCATCAGTGAGTCTACAGTCAACTATGGCTACACCTTC.

This clone was counted only a few times. The chain employs TRBV6-4 and TRBJ2-1; D ambiguous. The CDR3 extends over 14 amino acids. Germline V gives CDR1 MRHNA, CDR2 SNTAGT. V was shortened by 3 bases and J by 8 bases, with 14 bases between the two germline ends. CDR3 sequence (DNA): TGTGCCAGCAGTGATACCTTCATGGCCCATGAGCAGTTCTTC. Translating it yields CASSDTFMAHEQFF.

The chain links TRBV29-1 to TRBJ1-2, with D maybe TRBD1 (5 bases). This CDR3 is 12 amino acids long. Germline CDR1 and CDR2: SQVTM and ANQGSEA. Trimming shortened V by 5 bases and J by 8 bases, and 15 bases separated the two germline ends. Here the CDR3 reads CSVWVGGGGYTF. In nucleotides, the CDR3 is TGCAGCGTTTGGGTGGGGGGTGGAGGCTACACCTTC. The full variable domain, with the rest looked up from reference TRBV29-1 and TRBJ1-2, is SAVISQKPSRDICQRGTSLTIQCQVDSQVTMMFWYRQQPGQSLTLIATANQGSEATYESGFVIDKFPISRPNLTFSTLTVSNMSPEDSSIYLCSVWVGGGGYTFGSGTRLTVV.

V usage is TRBV7-9 and J usage is TRBJ1-6, with TRBD1 identical over 9 bases. The CDR3 loop spans 17 amino acids. Per germline, CDR1 SEHNR and CDR2 FQNEAQ (reference sequence). V lost 5 bases, J lost 0 bases, and 5 bases stayed unmatched. CDR3 coding DNA: TGTGCCAGCAGCCCGGGACAGGGACTCTCCTATAATTCACCCCTCCACTTT. This sequence encodes CASSPGQGLSYNSPLHF.

The chain combines TRBV7-2 with TRBJ1-2; the D is unclear. Trimming stripped 1 base from V and 1 base from J, with 10 bases between. CDR1 and CDR2 (germline): SGHTA, FQGNSA. The CDR3 loop spans 15 amino acids. The CDR3 protein is CASSLGQNLNYGYTF. The CDR3 region has the DNA TGTGCCAGCAGCTTAGGCCAGAATCTTAACTATGGCTACACCTTC. Full variable domain (rest looked up from reference TRBV7-2 and TRBJ1-2): GAGVSQSPSNKVTEKGKDVELRCDPISGHTALYWYRQSLGQGLEFLIYFQGNSAPDKSGLPSDRFSAERTGGSVSTLTIQRTQQEDSAVYLCASSLGQNLNYGYTFGSGTRLTVV.

The rearrangement uses TRBV5-6 and TRBJ2-2, with D uncertain. This CDR3 comprises 15 residues. Trimming stripped 4 bases from V and 6 bases from J, with 16 bases between. The germline V gene has CDR1 SGHDT and CDR2 YYEEEE. This chain's CDR3 is CASSSLDREAGELFF. CDR3 sequence (DNA): TGTGCCAGCAGCAGCCTTGACCGAGAGGCCGGGGAGCTGTTTTTT.

Only a few counts were recorded for this clone. V is TRBV10-3 and J is TRBJ2-5; perhaps TRBD2 as D (7 bases). This CDR3 spans 15 amino acids. The V end was cut by 3 bases, the J end by 4 bases, with 15 bases between. The germline V gene has CDR1 ENHRY and CDR2 SYGVKD. CDR3 region: CAISEPRGGGETQYF. The CDR3 DNA reads as TGTGCCATCAGTGAACCGAGGGGGGGCGGAGAGACCCAGTACTTC.

The chain joins TRBV29-1 to TRBJ2-7; D gene uncertain. The length of the CDR3 is 11 residues. Germline lookup yields CDR1 SQVTM and CDR2 ANQGSEA. V lost 7 bases to trimming and J lost 2 bases, with 9 bases between them. CDR3 in DNA: TGCAGCGCCAGTGCGGCCTACGAGCAGTACTTC. It encodes CSASAAYEQYF.